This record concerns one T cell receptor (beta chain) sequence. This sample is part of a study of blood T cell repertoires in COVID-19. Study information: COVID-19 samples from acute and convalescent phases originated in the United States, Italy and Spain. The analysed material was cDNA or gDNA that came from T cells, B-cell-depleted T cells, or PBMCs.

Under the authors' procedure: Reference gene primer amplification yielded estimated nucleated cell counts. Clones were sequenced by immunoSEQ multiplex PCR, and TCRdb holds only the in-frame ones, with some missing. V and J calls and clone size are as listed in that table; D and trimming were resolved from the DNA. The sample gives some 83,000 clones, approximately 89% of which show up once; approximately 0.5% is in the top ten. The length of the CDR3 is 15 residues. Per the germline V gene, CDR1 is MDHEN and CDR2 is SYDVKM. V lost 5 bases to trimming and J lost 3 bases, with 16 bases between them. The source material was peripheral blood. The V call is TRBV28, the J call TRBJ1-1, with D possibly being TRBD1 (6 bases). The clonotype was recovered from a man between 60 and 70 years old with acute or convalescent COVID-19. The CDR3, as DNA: TGTGCCAGCAGTCTGATGACAGGTACGGACACTGAAGCTTTCTTT. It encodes CASSLMTGTDTEAFF.